These T cell receptor beta chains were read from a single sample in a study of T cells in localized non-small cell lung cancer. Libraries were prepared by immunoSEQ multiplex PCR; TCRdb keeps only in-frame clonotypes and omits some of them. This table holds 50,000 to 60,000 clones, around 81% found once. The sample here was PBMCs, taken before any cancer treatment. The receptors stem from a woman aged 35-75 years with stage II lung adenocarcinoma. The CDR3 runs from the conserved cysteine through the conserved F or W. Each record gives: V gene, D gene, clone size, J gene, CDR3 protein, CDR3 DNA. D genes are given only for firm matches. Clone size appears in some rows only: once, few, many, or a class for an expanded clone.

V gene: TRBV5-1
D gene: NA
clone size: few
J gene: TRBJ2-3
CDR3 protein: CASMSGGRTDTQYF
CDR3 DNA: TGCGCCAGCATGAGTGGGGGGCGGACAGATACGCAGTATTTT

V gene: TRBV18
D gene: NA
clone size: once
J gene: TRBJ1-1
CDR3 protein: CASSPPTGTPGTEAFF
CDR3 DNA: TGTGCCAGCTCACCACCAACCGGGACGCCTGGCACTGAAGCTTTCTTT

V gene: TRBV10-2
D gene: NA
clone size: NA
J gene: TRBJ2-3
CDR3 protein: CASSEAGRTDTQYF
CDR3 DNA: TGCGCCAGCAGTGAGGCAGGGAGGACAGATACGCAGTATTTT

V gene: TRBV6-5
D gene: NA
clone size: NA
J gene: TRBJ2-2
CDR3 protein: CASSYTRATGELFF
CDR3 DNA: TGTGCCAGCAGTTACACCAGGGCCACCGGGGAGCTGTTTTTT

V gene: TRBV19
D gene: NA
clone size: NA
J gene: TRBJ2-2
CDR3 protein: CASKVEGARTGELFF
CDR3 DNA: TGTGCCAGTAAAGTCGAAGGGGCGCGCACCGGGGAGCTGTTTTTT

V gene: TRBV11-3
D gene: TRBD1
clone size: NA
J gene: TRBJ1-1
CDR3 protein: CASSLGGGENTEAFF
CDR3 DNA: TGTGCCAGCAGCTTAGGAGGGGGCGAGAACACTGAAGCTTTCTTT

V gene: TRBV6-4
D gene: TRBD2
clone size: medium-sized
J gene: TRBJ2-2
CDR3 protein: CASSERGDTGELFF
CDR3 DNA: TGTGCCAGCAGTGAGCGGGGGGACACCGGGGAGCTGTTTTTT

V gene: TRBV28
D gene: NA
clone size: NA
J gene: TRBJ2-7
CDR3 protein: CASSPGPSYEQYF
CDR3 DNA: TGTGCCAGCAGTCCGGGACCCTCCTACGAGCAGTACTTC

V gene: TRBV2
D gene: NA
clone size: NA
J gene: TRBJ2-5
CDR3 protein: CASSLEGQETQYF
CDR3 DNA: TGTGCCAGCAGTCTTGAGGGGCAAGAGACCCAGTACTTC

V gene: TRBV30
D gene: NA
clone size: NA
J gene: TRBJ1-1
CDR3 protein: CAWSPGGRPLTEAFF
CDR3 DNA: TGTGCCTGGAGTCCGGGGGGCAGGCCCCTCACTGAAGCTTTCTTT

V gene: TRBV27
D gene: NA
clone size: once
J gene: TRBJ2-1
CDR3 protein: CASSLRLAYNEQFF
CDR3 DNA: TGTGCCAGCAGTTTACGCCTAGCCTACAATGAGCAGTTCTTC

V gene: TRBV5-1
D gene: NA
clone size: NA
J gene: TRBJ1-4
CDR3 protein: CASSLGPDSPVGKLFF
CDR3 DNA: TGCGCCAGCAGCTTGGGCCCGGACAGCCCCGTCGGAAAACTGTTTTTT

V gene: TRBV19
D gene: NA
clone size: NA
J gene: TRBJ2-2
CDR3 protein: CASTGPTGELFF
CDR3 DNA: TGTGCCAGTACAGGGCCCACCGGGGAGCTGTTTTTT

V gene: TRBV7-8
D gene: NA
clone size: once
J gene: TRBJ1-1
CDR3 protein: CASSRGLTGTEAFF
CDR3 DNA: TGTGCCAGCAGCAGAGGCCTGACAGGCACTGAAGCTTTCTTT

V gene: TRBV4-3
D gene: TRBD2
clone size: once
J gene: TRBJ2-1
CDR3 protein: CASSQESGGAHEQFF
CDR3 DNA: TGCGCCAGCAGCCAAGAGAGCGGGGGGGCCCATGAGCAGTTCTTC

V gene: TRBV7-8
D gene: NA
clone size: NA
J gene: TRBJ1-3
CDR3 protein: CASSLTAGGVSSGNTIYF
CDR3 DNA: TGTGCCAGCAGCTTAACGGCGGGGGGGGTCAGCTCTGGAAACACCATATATTTT

V gene: TRBV5-4
D gene: NA
clone size: NA
J gene: TRBJ1-1
CDR3 protein: CASSLSGDTEAFF
CDR3 DNA: TGTGCCAGCAGCTTGAGTGGGGACACTGAAGCTTTCTTT

V gene: TRBV29-1
D gene: NA
clone size: NA
J gene: TRBJ2-6
CDR3 protein: CSATNSGANVLTF
CDR3 DNA: TGCAGCGCGACCAACTCTGGGGCCAACGTCCTGACTTTC

V gene: TRBV4-3
D gene: TRBD2
clone size: NA
J gene: TRBJ2-3
CDR3 protein: CASSQVAGAQYSTDTQYF
CDR3 DNA: TGCGCCAGCAGCCAAGTAGCGGGGGCCCAATATAGCACAGATACGCAGTATTTT

V gene: TRBV4-3
D gene: NA
clone size: NA
J gene: TRBJ1-3
CDR3 protein: CASSQEGGGGTIYF
CDR3 DNA: TGCGCCAGCAGCCAAGAGGGCGGCGGAGGCACCATATATTTT

V gene: TRBV30
D gene: NA
clone size: NA
J gene: TRBJ1-1
CDR3 protein: CAWSVFEGLDTEAFF
CDR3 DNA: TGTGCCTGGAGTGTATTCGAGGGTTTAGACACTGAAGCTTTCTTT

V gene: TRBV7-9
D gene: NA
clone size: NA
J gene: TRBJ2-7
CDR3 protein: CASRPLGLDEQYF
CDR3 DNA: TGTGCCAGCAGGCCCCTAGGCTTAGACGAGCAGTACTTC

V gene: TRBV18
D gene: TRBD1
clone size: NA
J gene: TRBJ2-3
CDR3 protein: CASSRDRVSDTQYF
CDR3 DNA: TGTGCCAGCTCAAGGGACAGGGTGTCAGATACGCAGTATTTT

V gene: TRBV5-8
D gene: NA
clone size: NA
J gene: TRBJ2-3
CDR3 protein: CASSFGRTSTDTQYF
CDR3 DNA: TGTGCCAGCAGCTTCGGGCGTACTAGCACAGATACGCAGTATTTT

V gene: TRBV15
D gene: NA
clone size: NA
J gene: TRBJ2-5
CDR3 protein: CATSRGGNQETQYF
CDR3 DNA: TGTGCCACCAGCAGAGGGGGGAATCAAGAGACCCAGTACTTC

V gene: TRBV30
D gene: TRBD1
clone size: NA
J gene: TRBJ1-5
CDR3 protein: CAWTQHGGGWVQPQHF
CDR3 DNA: TGTGCCTGGACACAGCACGGAGGGGGCTGGGTTCAGCCCCAGCATTTT

V gene: TRBV14
D gene: NA
clone size: once
J gene: TRBJ2-1
CDR3 protein: CASSQQYNEQFF
CDR3 DNA: TGTGCCAGCAGCCAACAGTACAATGAGCAGTTCTTC

V gene: TRBV2
D gene: TRBD2
clone size: NA
J gene: TRBJ2-1
CDR3 protein: CASRFSGGAYNEQFF
CDR3 DNA: TGTGCCAGCAGATTCAGCGGGGGAGCTTACAATGAGCAGTTCTTC

V gene: TRBV9
D gene: TRBD1
clone size: NA
J gene: TRBJ1-5
CDR3 protein: CASSWGTGHNQPQHF
CDR3 DNA: TGTGCCAGCAGCTGGGGGACAGGACATAATCAGCCCCAGCATTTT

V gene: TRBV14
D gene: NA
clone size: NA
J gene: TRBJ1-1
CDR3 protein: CASSRQTANTEAFF
CDR3 DNA: TGTGCCAGCAGCCGACAGACGGCGAACACTGAAGCTTTCTTT

V gene: TRBV19
D gene: NA
clone size: few
J gene: TRBJ2-3
CDR3 protein: CASSIRRSTDTQYF
CDR3 DNA: TGTGCCAGTAGTATAAGGCGGAGCACAGATACGCAGTATTTT

V gene: TRBV2
D gene: TRBD1
clone size: NA
J gene: TRBJ1-5
CDR3 protein: CASRERTGGQPQHF
CDR3 DNA: TGTGCCAGCAGAGAGAGGACAGGCGGCCAGCCCCAGCATTTT

V gene: TRBV20-1
D gene: TRBD2
clone size: NA
J gene: TRBJ2-1
CDR3 protein: CSASVWGGLFF
CDR3 DNA: TGCAGTGCTAGCGTATGGGGGGGTCTGTTCTTC

V gene: TRBV30
D gene: TRBD1
clone size: NA
J gene: TRBJ1-1
CDR3 protein: CAWRREGAGPNTEAFF
CDR3 DNA: TGTGCCTGGCGGCGGGAGGGGGCAGGACCGAACACTGAAGCTTTCTTT

V gene: TRBV20-1
D gene: NA
clone size: NA
J gene: TRBJ1-1
CDR3 protein: CSARKGTEAFF
CDR3 DNA: TGCAGTGCTAGGAAGGGGACAGAAGCTTTCTTT

V gene: TRBV5-1
D gene: TRBD2
clone size: NA
J gene: TRBJ2-1
CDR3 protein: CASSFRPLGGSGGYNEQFF
CDR3 DNA: TGCGCCAGCAGCTTCAGGCCCCTCGGAGGAAGCGGGGGGTACAATGAGCAGTTCTTC

V gene: TRBV27
D gene: NA
clone size: NA
J gene: TRBJ1-1
CDR3 protein: CASSPRGTEAFF
CDR3 DNA: TGTGCCAGCAGTCCCCGGGGCACTGAAGCTTTCTTT

V gene: TRBV18
D gene: NA
clone size: NA
J gene: TRBJ1-1
CDR3 protein: CASSPGSGGGGAEAFF
CDR3 DNA: TGTGCCAGCTCACCAGGGAGCGGGGGTGGAGGTGCTGAAGCTTTCTTT

V gene: TRBV7-2
D gene: NA
clone size: few
J gene: TRBJ1-1
CDR3 protein: CASSLDVRANTEAFF
CDR3 DNA: TGTGCCAGCAGCTTAGACGTCAGAGCGAACACTGAAGCTTTCTTT

V gene: TRBV11-3
D gene: NA
clone size: NA
J gene: TRBJ1-1
CDR3 protein: CASSLEGPNTEAFF
CDR3 DNA: TGTGCCAGCAGCTTAGAGGGGCCGAACACTGAAGCTTTCTTT

V gene: TRBV6-6
D gene: TRBD1
clone size: NA
J gene: TRBJ1-2
CDR3 protein: CANRDSRGYGYTF
CDR3 DNA: TGTGCCAACCGGGACAGCCGGGGCTATGGCTACACCTTC

V gene: TRBV7-2
D gene: TRBD2
clone size: few
J gene: TRBJ2-5
CDR3 protein: CASSTGGVRETQYF
CDR3 DNA: TGTGCCAGCAGCACGGGGGGGGTCAGAGAGACCCAGTACTTC

V gene: TRBV5-1
D gene: NA
clone size: NA
J gene: TRBJ2-5
CDR3 protein: CASSLGRKETQYF
CDR3 DNA: TGCGCCAGCAGCTTGGGTCGTAAGGAGACCCAGTACTTC

V gene: TRBV18
D gene: NA
clone size: NA
J gene: TRBJ1-4
CDR3 protein: CASSPGPFNEKLFF
CDR3 DNA: TGTGCCAGCTCACCAGGGCCCTTTAATGAAAAACTGTTTTTT

V gene: TRBV28
D gene: NA
clone size: once
J gene: TRBJ1-4
CDR3 protein: CASSRIDGSAANEKLFF
CDR3 DNA: TGTGCCAGCAGCCGGATCGACGGATCTGCCGCTAATGAAAAACTGTTTTTT

V gene: TRBV7-2
D gene: NA
clone size: NA
J gene: TRBJ2-1
CDR3 protein: CASSLREGTGYNEQFF
CDR3 DNA: TGTGCCAGCAGCTTACGAGAGGGGACGGGCTACAATGAGCAGTTCTTC

V gene: TRBV9
D gene: TRBD1
clone size: NA
J gene: TRBJ2-5
CDR3 protein: CASKSDREETQYF
CDR3 DNA: TGTGCCAGCAAATCCGACAGGGAAGAGACCCAGTACTTC

V gene: TRBV2
D gene: TRBD1
clone size: NA
J gene: TRBJ2-7
CDR3 protein: CASSEVQGAYEQYF
CDR3 DNA: TGTGCCAGCAGTGAAGTCCAGGGGGCGTACGAGCAGTACTTC

V gene: TRBV6-6
D gene: TRBD1
clone size: NA
J gene: TRBJ2-1
CDR3 protein: CASSLGQGINEQFF
CDR3 DNA: TGTGCCAGCAGTTTGGGACAGGGCATCAATGAGCAGTTCTTC

V gene: TRBV6-5
D gene: TRBD2
clone size: NA
J gene: TRBJ2-1
CDR3 protein: CASSSPRGASGNEQFF
CDR3 DNA: TGTGCCAGCAGTTCACCGCGGGGGGCATCGGGGAATGAGCAGTTCTTC

V gene: TRBV5-6
D gene: NA
clone size: NA
J gene: TRBJ1-6
CDR3 protein: CASSFTGANNSPLHF
CDR3 DNA: TGTGCCAGCAGCTTCACGGGGGCGAACAATTCACCCCTCCACTTT